This TCR beta chain is from a study of T cell responses to AZD1222 COVID-19 vaccine. Regarding this clone: Its matching antigen is unknown.

Here immunoSEQ multiplex PCR was the method, and the copy in TCRdb shows in-frame clones only, minus some. The sample holds under 150,000 clones, 80% to 90% seen once. Findings and limits, study-wide: In the spike-specific TCR repertoire, nearly half reportedly target unmutated variant regions. With dominance at 160-218 and 743-854, vaccine-associated CD4 TCRs spanned spike. Among the donors, most were white British and more were female, and clonal diversity was possibly underestimated.

The CDR3 has 13 residues. CDR1 GTSNPN and CDR2 SVGIG come from the germline V gene (reference sequence). V lost 1 base, J lost 6 bases, and 13 bases lay in between. The sequence was obtained from an adult in good health. Sample: peripheral blood, taken on day 0 of AZD1222 vaccination. The gene calls are TRBV30 and TRBJ2-7, with a weak D call TRBD2 (6 bases). The CDR3, as DNA: TGTGCCTGGAGTGAACTAGCCAGAAGCGAGCAGTACTTC. As protein: CAWSELARSEQYF.